This entry lists 10 T cell receptor beta chains sequenced from one sample in a study of CD8 T cells in ankylosing spondylitis. TCRdb reprocessed the 5' RACE reads with MiXCR, giving one entry per CDR3 protein. The sample includes about 320,000 distinct CDR3 sequences, around a tenth of them seen just once. Sequencing was carried out using blood, either unsorted or a sorted T cell fraction (not recorded which). The receptor set was obtained from a female donor with ankylosing spondylitis or in good health (not recorded which).

In this sample, this clonotype turned up many times. The V gene is TRBV12-3 or TRBV12-4, the J gene TRBJ2-2; no definite D call. CDR3 size: 13 residues. V was cut by 4 bases and J by 8 bases, with 11 bases left in between. The CDR3 reads CASSYSTTGELFF. CDR3 in DNA: TGTGCCAGCAGTTACTCAACGACTGGGGAGCTGTTTTTT.

This clonotype was seen many times. V is TRBV18 and J is TRBJ1-1; tentatively, D is TRBD1 (5 bases). This CDR3 has 17 amino acids. The germline V gene has CDR1 KGHSH and CDR2 LQKENI. V was trimmed by 3 bases and J by 4 bases, leaving 21 bases between them. The DNA for the CDR3 is TGTGCCAGCTCACCTTCGGGGCGAGGGGTACCGGGCACTGAAGCTTTCTTT. Protein: CASSPSGRGVPGTEAFF. The entire variable domain, with the rest obtained from reference TRBV18 and TRBJ1-1, is as follows: NAGVMQNPRHLVRRRGQEARLRCSPMKGHSHVYWYRQLPEEGLKFMVYLQKENIIDESGMPKERFSAEFPKEGPSILRIQQVVRGDSAAYFCASSPSGRGVPGTEAFFGQGTRLTVV.

This clonotype was seen many times. The CDR3 loop reads CASSTPSGLAVTSYNEQFF. The CDR3 DNA follows: TGTGCCAGCAGCACGCCGTCGGGACTAGCCGTTACCTCCTACAATGAGCAGTTCTTC. This rearrangement joins TRBV7-8 to TRBJ2-1, with 9 bases fitting TRBD2. The CDR3 spans 19 residues. V trimming: 5 bases; J trimming: 0 bases; junction bases outside the gene matches: 14. Germline loops: CDR1 SGHVS, CDR2 FQNEAQ.

This clonotype was recorded many times. V is TRBV5-1 and J is TRBJ2-5; D is perhaps TRBD1 (6 bases). The V and J ends lost 5 bases and 2 bases respectively, with 13 bases between them. The CDR3 loop spans 14 amino acids. Germline-derived CDR1 and CDR2 are SGHRS and YFSETQ. The CDR3 DNA follows: TGCGCCAGCAGTAAGGACAGTGTTCAAGAGACCCAGTACTTC. Translation: CASSKDSVQETQYF. Full variable domain (missing parts from reference TRBV5-1 and TRBJ2-5): KAGVTQTPRYLIKTRGQQVTLSCSPISGHRSVSWYQQTPGQGLQFLFEYFSETQRNKGNFPGRFSGRQFSNSRSEMNVSTLELGDSALYLCASSKDSVQETQYFGPGTRLLVL.

This clonotype has just a few counts. The genes are TRBV27 and TRBJ1-1, with D tentatively TRBD1 (6 bases). The germline V gene has CDR1 MNHEY and CDR2 SMNVEV (reference sequence). This CDR3 has 13 amino acids. Trimming took off 6 bases at V and 7 bases at J, with 15 bases between the two ends. The CDR3 region is CASSFDRSGEAFF. In nucleotides, the CDR3 is TGTGCCAGCAGCTTCGACAGGTCCGGTGAAGCTTTCTTT.

In this sample, this clonotype turned up a few times. The V gene is TRBV5-5, the J gene TRBJ1-2, with 8 bases matching TRBD1. With V trimmed by 2 bases and J by 6 bases, 9 bases remained unmatched. This CDR3 is built from 15 residues. Per germline, CDR1 SGHKS and CDR2 YYEKEE (reference sequence). CDR3 sequence: CASSLKPGQVNGYTF. Written as DNA, the CDR3 is TGTGCCAGCAGCTTAAAACCGGGACAGGTGAATGGCTACACCTTC.

The rearrangement links TRBV12-3 or TRBV12-4 to TRBJ1-1, with 7 bases identical to TRBD1. The length of the CDR3 is 15 residues. V trimming: 6 bases; J trimming: 4 bases; junction bases outside the gene matches: 11. This CDR3 reads CASRPAGGRGTEAFF. The CDR3 nucleotides read TGTGCCAGCAGGCCTGCAGGGGGAAGGGGCACTGAAGCTTTCTTT.

This chain links TRBV28 with TRBJ1-3; the D is unclear. Germline-derived CDR1 and CDR2 are MDHEN and SYDVKM. V was cut by 9 bases and J by 0 bases, with 12 bases left in between. The CDR3 is 14 amino acids. The CDR3 spells CASPSAASGNTIYF. DNA for the CDR3: TGTGCCAGTCCCAGCGCTGCCTCTGGAAACACCATATATTTT.

Many counts were recorded for this clonotype. This chain connects TRBV27 to TRBJ2-1; 11 bases fit TRBD2. This CDR3 comprises 18 residues. Germline V gene sequence: CDR1 MNHEY, CDR2 SMNVEV (reference sequence). V dropped 7 bases and J dropped 0; count of bases not matched to a gene: 11. The CDR3 here is CASTRRLAGLSSYNEQFF. DNA of the CDR3: TGTGCCAGCACGCGCAGACTAGCGGGGTTAAGCTCCTACAATGAGCAGTTCTTC.

This clonotype occurred many times. The chain carries TRBV6-2 or TRBV6-3 and TRBJ1-2, with D tentatively TRBD1 (6 bases). V shed 6 bases and J shed 3 bases, with 20 bases lying between them. CDR3 length: 16 residues. Germline V CDR1 and CDR2: MNHEY, SVGEGT. The CDR3 sequence is CASSFSGGRFDYGYTF. CDR3 DNA: TGTGCCAGCAGCTTTTCGGGGGGCAGATTTGACTATGGCTACACCTTC.